A single sample gave rise to the 12 T cell receptor beta chains below, sequenced in a study of OX40 agonist ivuxolimab in advanced cancers. Only in-frame clones appear in the TCRdb table, and some are missing; sequencing was by immunoSEQ multiplex PCR. The sample has 35,000 to 45,000 clones, 80% to 90% seen once. This specimen was CD4+ or CD8+ T cells sorted from blood, taken in a trial of the OX40 agonist ivuxolimab. Receptor source: an adult with an advanced solid tumor such as melanoma, head and neck, liver or kidney cancer.

The V and J genes are TRBV19 and TRBJ2-5; possibly TRBD2 for D (6 bases). The V end was cut by 4 bases, the J end by 2 bases, with 23 bases between. The germline CDR1 and CDR2 sequences are LNHDA and SQIVND (reference sequence). The CDR3 is 18 residues long. CDR3 amino acids: CASSNSRGGWAGQETQYF. The CDR3, as DNA: TGTGCCAGTAGTAATTCGCGGGGAGGCTGGGCCGGGCAAGAGACCCAGTACTTC.

This clone is a singleton in its sample. The CDR3 is CAWAGLAVTGELFF. The CDR3 coding sequence is TGTGCCTGGGCGGGACTAGCGGTTACCGGGGAGCTGTTTTTT. The chain recombines TRBV30 with TRBJ2-2, with 11 bases aligning to TRBD2. V was clipped by 5 bases and J by 5 bases; unmatched bases: 4. The CDR3 is 14 amino acids. Germline-derived CDR1 and CDR2 are GTSNPN and SVGIG (reference sequence).

The CDR3 sequence: CATGLANTGELFF. The DNA of the CDR3 is TGTGCAACAGGGCTAGCGAACACCGGGGAGCTGTTTTTT. The chain links TRBV11-1 to TRBJ2-2, with D perhaps TRBD1 (6 bases). Per the germline V gene, CDR1 is SGHAT and CDR2 is FQDESV (reference sequence). The length of the CDR3 is 13 residues.

This clone was seen only once. V and J are TRBV6-6 and TRBJ1-2; TRBD1 matches 9 bases. The germline V gene has CDR1 MNHNY and CDR2 SVGAGI (reference sequence). With 5 bases clipped from V and 4 bases from J, the junction kept 5 bases outside the gene matches. This CDR3 comprises 14 residues. The CDR3 coding sequence is TGTGCCAGCAGTGCGCAGACAGGGGGCTATGGCTACACCTTC. It yields the protein CASSAQTGGYGYTF.

This rearrangement joins TRBV19 to TRBJ2-3; D uncertain. The V gene's germline CDR1 is LNHDA and CDR2 SQIVND (reference sequence). This CDR3 is built from 14 residues. Trimming cost V 3 bases and J 1 base, with 8 bases left between them. The CDR3 DNA is TGTGCCAGTAGTATCAGTCCAGGCACAGATACGCAGTATTTT. Protein sequence: CASSISPGTDTQYF.

This clone appeared once. V gene TRBV4-1 combines with J gene TRBJ1-5, with TRBD1 matching 7 bases. Germline CDR1 and CDR2: MGHRA and YSYEKL. This CDR3 region has 15 residues. Germline trimming cut 4 bases from V and 5 bases from J; bases unmatched to any gene: 8. The CDR3 region has the DNA TGCGCCAGCAGCCGCACAGGGGACTCAGATCAGCCCCAGCATTTT. It is translated as CASSRTGDSDQPQHF.

This chain uses TRBV27 with TRBJ2-5; 8 bases fit TRBD1. Trimming removed 4 bases from V and 5 bases from J; junction bases left unmatched: 12. Germline CDR1 reads MNHEY; CDR2 reads SMNVEV (reference sequence). CDR3 length equals 16 residues. The CDR3: CASSSLTGVAGETQYF. In nucleotides, the CDR3 is TGTGCCAGCAGTTCCTTGACAGGGGTGGCTGGGGAGACCCAGTACTTC.

The chain recombines TRBV5-4 with TRBJ1-1; a possible D gene is TRBD1 (6 bases). Germline V gene sequence: CDR1 SGHNT, CDR2 YYREEE (reference sequence). The ends were cut back, 2 bases at V and 2 bases at J, with 7 bases in the middle. CDR3 length: 13 amino acids. Here the CDR3 DNA reads TGTGCCAGCAGCTTACAGGGTAACACTGAAGCTTTCTTT. Its protein is CASSLQGNTEAFF.

The chain uses TRBV19 and TRBJ2-6; no firm D call. Trimming pared 5 bases from V and 0 bases from J, leaving 5 bases between. The CDR3 runs to 14 residues. The germline CDR1 and CDR2 sequences are LNHDA and SQIVND (reference sequence). The CDR3 nucleotides are TGTGCCAGTAGTTCGGGCTCTGGGGCCAACGTCCTGACTTTC. Encoded protein: CASSSGSGANVLTF.

This clone appeared a single time. This chain joins TRBV30 and TRBJ1-6; TRBD1 aligns across 8 bases. The V and J ends lost 3 bases and 10 bases, in that order; junction bases with no gene match: 5. The germline gives CDR1 GTSNPN, CDR2 SVGIG (reference sequence). CDR3 length equals 13 residues. CDR3 region: CAWSLDRGSPLHF. In nucleotides, the CDR3 is TGTGCCTGGAGCCTAGACAGGGGATCACCCCTCCACTTT.

The rearrangement links TRBV9 to TRBJ1-3, with D possibly matching TRBD1 (5 bases). CDR3 length equals 15 residues. Per germline, CDR1 SGDLS and CDR2 YYNGEE. Trimming shortened V by 5 bases and J by 0 bases, and 12 bases separated the two germline ends. The CDR3 bases are TGTGCCAGCAGTTTCTCAGACAGCTCTGGAAACACCATATATTTT. This sequence encodes CASSFSDSSGNTIYF. The whole variable domain, filled in from reference TRBV9 and TRBJ1-3, reads DSGVTQTPKHLITATGQRVTLRCSPRSGDLSVYWYQQSLDQGLQFLIQYYNGEERAKGNILERFSAQQFPDLHSELNLSSLELGDSALYFCASSFSDSSGNTIYFGEGSWLTVV.

The chain is built from TRBV9 and TRBJ1-1; D is undetermined. V was trimmed by 4 bases and J by 5 bases, leaving 15 bases between them. The CDR3 is made up of 14 amino acids. Germline V lookup: CDR1 SGDLS, CDR2 YYNGEE. The CDR3: CASSPMGMRTEAFF. The CDR3 coding sequence is TGTGCCAGCAGCCCGATGGGGATGAGGACTGAAGCTTTCTTT. Full variable domain (outside the CDR3, taken from reference TRBV9 and TRBJ1-1): DSGVTQTPKHLITATGQRVTLRCSPRSGDLSVYWYQQSLDQGLQFLIQYYNGEERAKGNILERFSAQQFPDLHSELNLSSLELGDSALYFCASSPMGMRTEAFFGQGTRLTVV.